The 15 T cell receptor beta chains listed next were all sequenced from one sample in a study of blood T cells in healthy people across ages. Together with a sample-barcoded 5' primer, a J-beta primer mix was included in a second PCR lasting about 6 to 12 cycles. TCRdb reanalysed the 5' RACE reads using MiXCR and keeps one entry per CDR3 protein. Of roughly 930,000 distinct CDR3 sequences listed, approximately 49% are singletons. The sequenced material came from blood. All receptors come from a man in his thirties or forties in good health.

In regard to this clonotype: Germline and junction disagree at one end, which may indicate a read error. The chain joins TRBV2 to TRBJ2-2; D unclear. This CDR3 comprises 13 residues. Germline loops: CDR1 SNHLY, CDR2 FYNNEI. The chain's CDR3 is CAGSNGILGELFF. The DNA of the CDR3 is TGTGCCGGCAGTAACGGTATCCTCGGGGAGCTGTTTTTT. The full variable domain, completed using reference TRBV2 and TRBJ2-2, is EPEVTQTPSHQVTQMGQEVILRCVPISNHLYFYWYRQILGQKVEFLVSFYNNEISEKSEIFDDQFSVERPDGSNFTLKIRSTKLEDSAMYFCAGSNGILGELFFGEGSRLTVL.

DNA for the CDR3: TGCGCCAGCAGCTTACTACAGGGCGTCGACGAGCAGTACTTC. Translating it yields CASSLLQGVDEQYF. The chain is built from TRBV5-1 and TRBJ2-5; D is perhaps TRBD1 (6 bases). The J call may not be correct, given that the DNA end is closer to TRBJ2-7. The CDR3 is 14 amino acids. From germline, CDR1 is SGHRS and CDR2 YFSETQ.

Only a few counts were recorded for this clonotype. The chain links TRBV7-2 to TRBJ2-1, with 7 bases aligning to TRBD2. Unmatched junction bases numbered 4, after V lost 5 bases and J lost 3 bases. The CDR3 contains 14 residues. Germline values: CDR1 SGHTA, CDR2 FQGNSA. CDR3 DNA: TGTGCCAGCAGCCGCGGGGGATTCTACAATGAGCAGTTCTTC. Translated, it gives CASSRGGFYNEQFF.

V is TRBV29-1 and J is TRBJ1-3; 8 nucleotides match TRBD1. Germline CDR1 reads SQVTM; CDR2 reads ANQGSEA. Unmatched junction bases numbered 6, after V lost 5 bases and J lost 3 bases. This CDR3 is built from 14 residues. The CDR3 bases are TGCAGCGTTCGGACAGGGAAGGATGGAAACACCATATATTTT. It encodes CSVRTGKDGNTIYF.

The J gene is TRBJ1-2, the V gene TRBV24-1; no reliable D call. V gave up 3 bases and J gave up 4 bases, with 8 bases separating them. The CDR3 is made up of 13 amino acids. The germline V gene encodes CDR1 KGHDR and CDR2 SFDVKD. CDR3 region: CATSDTAGYGYTF. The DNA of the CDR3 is TGTGCCACCAGTGATACGGCAGGCTATGGCTACACCTTC.

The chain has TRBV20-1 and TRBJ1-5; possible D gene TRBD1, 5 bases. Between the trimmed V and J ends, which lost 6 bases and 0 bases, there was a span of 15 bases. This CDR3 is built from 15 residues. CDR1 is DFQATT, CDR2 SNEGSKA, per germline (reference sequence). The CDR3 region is CSARPGTYSNQPQHF. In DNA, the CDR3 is TGCAGTGCCCGCCCCGGGACGTATAGCAATCAGCCCCAGCATTTT.

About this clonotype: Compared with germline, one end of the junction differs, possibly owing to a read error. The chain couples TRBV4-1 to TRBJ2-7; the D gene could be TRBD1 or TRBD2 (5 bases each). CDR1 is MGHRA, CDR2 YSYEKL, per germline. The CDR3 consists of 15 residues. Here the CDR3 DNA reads TGCGCCAGCAGGCTTGACGGGACGAGGCTCTACGAGCGGTACTTC. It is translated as CASRLDGTRLYERYF.

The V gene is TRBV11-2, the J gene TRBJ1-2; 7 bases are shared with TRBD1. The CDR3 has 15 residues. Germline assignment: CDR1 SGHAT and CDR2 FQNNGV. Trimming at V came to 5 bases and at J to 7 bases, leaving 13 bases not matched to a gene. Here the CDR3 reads CASSPYQGEGGGYTF. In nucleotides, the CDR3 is TGTGCCAGCAGCCCCTACCAGGGGGAAGGAGGTGGCTACACCTTC.

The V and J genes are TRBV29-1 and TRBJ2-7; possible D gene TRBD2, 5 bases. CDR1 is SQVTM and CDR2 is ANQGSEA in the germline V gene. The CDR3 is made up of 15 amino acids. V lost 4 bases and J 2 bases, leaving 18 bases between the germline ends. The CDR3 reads CSVVLNEGTTYEQYF. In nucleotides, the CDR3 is TGCAGCGTTGTCCTTAACGAGGGAACCACCTACGAGCAGTACTTC.

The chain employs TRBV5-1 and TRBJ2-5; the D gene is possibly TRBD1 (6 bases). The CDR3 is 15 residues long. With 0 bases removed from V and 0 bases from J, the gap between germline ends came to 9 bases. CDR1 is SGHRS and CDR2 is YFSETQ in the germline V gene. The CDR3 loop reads CASSLARGYQETQYF. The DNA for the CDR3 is TGCGCCAGCAGCTTGGCCAGGGGATACCAAGAGACCCAGTACTTC.

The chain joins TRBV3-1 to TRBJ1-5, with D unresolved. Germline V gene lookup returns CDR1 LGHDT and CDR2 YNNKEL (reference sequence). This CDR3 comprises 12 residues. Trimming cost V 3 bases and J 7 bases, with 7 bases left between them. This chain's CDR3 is CASSHNGQPQHF. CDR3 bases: TGTGCCAGCAGCCACAATGGGCAGCCCCAGCATTTT. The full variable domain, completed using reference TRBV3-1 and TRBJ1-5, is DTAVSQTPKYLVTQMGNDKSIKCEQNLGHDTMYWYKQDSKKFLKIMFSYNNKELIINETVPNRFSPKSPDKAHLNLHINSLELGDSAVYFCASSHNGQPQHFGDGTRLSIL.

The CDR3 DNA reads TGTGCCAGCAGTCCTTTGGAAGGGGCCTACAATGAGCAGTTCTTC. It codes for CASSPLEGAYNEQFF. The rearrangement joins TRBV12-3 or TRBV12-4 to TRBJ2-1; the D gene is possibly TRBD1 (5 bases). Trimming left V 5 bases short and J 2 bases short, with 13 bases between. The CDR3 is 15 residues long.

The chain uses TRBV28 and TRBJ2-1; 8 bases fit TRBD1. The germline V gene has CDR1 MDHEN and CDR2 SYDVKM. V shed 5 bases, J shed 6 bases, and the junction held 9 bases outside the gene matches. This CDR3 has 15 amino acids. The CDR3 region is CASSAPTGEANEQFF. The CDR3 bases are TGTGCCAGCAGTGCTCCGACAGGGGAGGCCAATGAGCAGTTCTTC.

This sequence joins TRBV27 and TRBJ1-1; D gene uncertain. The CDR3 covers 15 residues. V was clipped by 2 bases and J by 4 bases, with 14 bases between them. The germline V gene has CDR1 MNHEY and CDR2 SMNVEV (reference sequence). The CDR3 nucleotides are TGTGCCAGCAGTTTAGGCTGGGAAATTGGCACTGAAGCTTTCTTT. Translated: CASSLGWEIGTEAFF.

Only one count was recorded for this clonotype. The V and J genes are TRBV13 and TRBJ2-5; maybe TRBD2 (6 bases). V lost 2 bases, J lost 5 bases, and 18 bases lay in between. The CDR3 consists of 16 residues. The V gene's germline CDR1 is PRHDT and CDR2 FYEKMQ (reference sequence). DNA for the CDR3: TGTGCCAGCAGCTTACGTGGCCTGGGAGGTATTGAGACCCAGTACTTC. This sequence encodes CASSLRGLGGIETQYF.